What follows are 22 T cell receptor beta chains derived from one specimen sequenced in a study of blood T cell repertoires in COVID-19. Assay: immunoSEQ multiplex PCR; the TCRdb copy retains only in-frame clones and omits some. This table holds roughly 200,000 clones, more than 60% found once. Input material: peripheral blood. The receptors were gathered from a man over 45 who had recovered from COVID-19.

This chain's CDR3 is CASSQRTSVHNEQFF. The CDR3 DNA sequence: TGTGCCAGCAGTCAGAGGACTAGCGTCCACAATGAGCAGTTCTTC. This chain links TRBV7-2 with TRBJ2-1, with 9 nucleotides matching TRBD2. V was pared by 6 bases and J by 5 bases, with 8 bases of the junction left unmatched. CDR3 length: 15 residues. CDR1 is SGHTA, CDR2 FQGNSA, per germline.

CDR3 bases: TGTGCCAGCAGCCAATTCAGGGGGAGCAATCAGCCCCAGCATTTT. Translating it yields CASSQFRGSNQPQHF. The chain is built from TRBV5-8 and TRBJ1-5; 7 positions agree with TRBD1. This CDR3 spans 15 amino acids. V trimming: 4 bases; J trimming: 1 base; junction bases outside the gene matches: 5. Germline CDR1 reads SGHTS; CDR2 reads YDEGEE.

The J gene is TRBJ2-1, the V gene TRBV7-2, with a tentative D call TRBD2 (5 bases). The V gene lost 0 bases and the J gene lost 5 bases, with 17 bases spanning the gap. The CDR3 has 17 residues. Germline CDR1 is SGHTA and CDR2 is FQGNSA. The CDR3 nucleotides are TGTGCCAGCAGCTTAGCGGCCGGAGGCTATCCTAACAATGAGCAGTTCTTC. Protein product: CASSLAAGGYPNNEQFF. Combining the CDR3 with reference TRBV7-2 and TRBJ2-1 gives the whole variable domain GAGVSQSPSNKVTEKGKDVELRCDPISGHTALYWYRQSLGQGLEFLIYFQGNSAPDKSGLPSDRFSAERTGGSVSTLTIQRTQQEDSAVYLCASSLAAGGYPNNEQFFGPGTRLTVL.

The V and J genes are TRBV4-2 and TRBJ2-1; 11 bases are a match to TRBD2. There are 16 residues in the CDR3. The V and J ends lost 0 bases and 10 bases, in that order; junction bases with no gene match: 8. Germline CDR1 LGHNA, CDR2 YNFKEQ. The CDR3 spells CASSQDLEGLAGEQFF. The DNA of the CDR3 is TGTGCCAGCAGCCAAGATCTTGAAGGACTAGCGGGCGAGCAGTTCTTC.

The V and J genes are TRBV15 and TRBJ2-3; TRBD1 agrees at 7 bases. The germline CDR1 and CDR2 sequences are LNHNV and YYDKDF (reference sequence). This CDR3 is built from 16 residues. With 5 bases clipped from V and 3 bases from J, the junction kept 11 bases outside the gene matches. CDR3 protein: CATSGSEGAITDTQYF. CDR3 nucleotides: TGTGCCACCAGCGGGTCTGAGGGGGCGATAACAGATACGCAGTATTTT.

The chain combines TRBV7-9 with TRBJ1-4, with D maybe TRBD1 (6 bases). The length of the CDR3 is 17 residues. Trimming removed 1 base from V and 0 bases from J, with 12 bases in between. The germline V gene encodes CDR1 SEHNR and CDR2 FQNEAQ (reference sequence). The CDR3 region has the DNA TGTGCCAGCAGCTTAGTACAGGGTGATCCAACTAATGAAAAACTGTTTTTT. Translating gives CASSLVQGDPTNEKLFF.

The CDR3 here is CASSHTIGYYGYTF. CDR3 coding DNA: TGTGCCAGCAGTCACACAATTGGTTACTATGGCTACACCTTC. The J gene is TRBJ1-2, the V gene TRBV28; D gene unclear. V shed 5 bases and J shed 3 bases, with 13 bases lying between them. The CDR3 extends over 14 amino acids. CDR1 is MDHEN, CDR2 SYDVKM, per germline.

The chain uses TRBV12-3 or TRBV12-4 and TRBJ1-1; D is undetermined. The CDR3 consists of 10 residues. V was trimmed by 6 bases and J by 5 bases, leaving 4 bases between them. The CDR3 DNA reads TGTGCCAGCAGGCGAACTGAAGCTTTCTTT. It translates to CASRRTEAFF.

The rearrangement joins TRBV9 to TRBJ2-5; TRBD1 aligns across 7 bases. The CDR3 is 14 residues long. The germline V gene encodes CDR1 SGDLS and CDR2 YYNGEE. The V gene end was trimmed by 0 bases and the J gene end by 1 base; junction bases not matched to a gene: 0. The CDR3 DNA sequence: TGTGCCAGCAGCGTAGGGGACAGCCAAGAGACCCAGTACTTC. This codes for CASSVGDSQETQYF.

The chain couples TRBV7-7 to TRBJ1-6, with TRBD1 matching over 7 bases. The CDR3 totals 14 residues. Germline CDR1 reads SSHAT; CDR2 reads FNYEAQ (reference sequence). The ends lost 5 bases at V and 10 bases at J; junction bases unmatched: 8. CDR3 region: CASSMGQLDSPLHF. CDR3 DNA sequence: TGTGCCAGCAGCATGGGACAGTTGGACTCACCCCTCCACTTT.

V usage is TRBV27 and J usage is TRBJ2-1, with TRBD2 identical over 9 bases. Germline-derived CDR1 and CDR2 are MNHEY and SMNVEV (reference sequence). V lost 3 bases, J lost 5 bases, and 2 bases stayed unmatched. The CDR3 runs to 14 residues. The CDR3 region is CASSFRLADNEQFF. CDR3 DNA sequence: TGTGCCAGCAGTTTCAGACTAGCGGACAATGAGCAGTTCTTC.

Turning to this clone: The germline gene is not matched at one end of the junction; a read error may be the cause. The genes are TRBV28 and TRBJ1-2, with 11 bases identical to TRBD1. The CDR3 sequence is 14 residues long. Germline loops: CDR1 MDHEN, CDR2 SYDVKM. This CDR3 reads CYAGRTGGWYGYTF. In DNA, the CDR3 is TGCTATGCCGGGCGGACAGGGGGCTGGTATGGCTACACCTTC.

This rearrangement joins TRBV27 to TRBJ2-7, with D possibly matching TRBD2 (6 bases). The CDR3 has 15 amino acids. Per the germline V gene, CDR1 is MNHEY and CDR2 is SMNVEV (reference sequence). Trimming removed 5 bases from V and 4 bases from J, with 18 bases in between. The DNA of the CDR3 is TGTGCCAGCAGTCATAGGGCTAGCGAGGCTTACGAGCAGTACTTC. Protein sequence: CASSHRASEAYEQYF.

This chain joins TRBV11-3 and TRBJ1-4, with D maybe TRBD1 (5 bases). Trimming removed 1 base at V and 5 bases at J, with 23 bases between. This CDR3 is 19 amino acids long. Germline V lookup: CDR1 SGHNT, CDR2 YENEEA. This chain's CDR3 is CASSLAVTVPIKTNEKLFF. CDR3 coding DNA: TGTGCCAGCAGCTTAGCTGTGACAGTGCCAATTAAGACCAATGAAAAACTGTTTTTT.

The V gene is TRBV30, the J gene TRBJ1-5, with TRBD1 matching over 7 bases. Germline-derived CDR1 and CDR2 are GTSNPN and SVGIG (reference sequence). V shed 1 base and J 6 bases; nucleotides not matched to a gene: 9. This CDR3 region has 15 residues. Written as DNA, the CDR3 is TGTGCCTGGAGTGGTGGACAGGCTGGTAGTCAGCCCCAGCATTTT. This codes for CAWSGGQAGSQPQHF.

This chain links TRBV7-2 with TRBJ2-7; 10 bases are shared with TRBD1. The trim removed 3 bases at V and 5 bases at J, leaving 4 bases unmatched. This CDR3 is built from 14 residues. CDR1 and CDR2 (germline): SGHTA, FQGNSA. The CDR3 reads CASSLWGQGNEQYF. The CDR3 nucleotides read TGTGCCAGCAGCTTGTGGGGACAGGGGAACGAGCAGTACTTC.

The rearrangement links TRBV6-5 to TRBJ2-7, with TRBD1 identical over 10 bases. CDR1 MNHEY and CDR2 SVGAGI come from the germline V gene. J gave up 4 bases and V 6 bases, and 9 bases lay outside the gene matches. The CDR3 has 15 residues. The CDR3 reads CASSPDPDRGYEQYF. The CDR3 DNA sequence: TGTGCCAGCAGCCCCGACCCGGACAGGGGGTACGAGCAGTACTTC.

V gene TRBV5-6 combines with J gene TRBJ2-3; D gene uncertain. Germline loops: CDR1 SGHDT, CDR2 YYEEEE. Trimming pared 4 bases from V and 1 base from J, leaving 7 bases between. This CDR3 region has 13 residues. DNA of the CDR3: TGTGCCAGCAGCCGTCCCGGCACAGATACGCAGTATTTT. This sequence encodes CASSRPGTDTQYF.

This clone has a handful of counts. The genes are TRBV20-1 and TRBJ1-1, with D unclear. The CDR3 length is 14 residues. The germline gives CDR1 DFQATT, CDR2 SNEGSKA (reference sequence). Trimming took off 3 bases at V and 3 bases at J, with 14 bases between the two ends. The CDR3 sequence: CSASRGFEDTEAFF. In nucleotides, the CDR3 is TGCAGTGCTAGTCGCGGATTTGAAGACACTGAAGCTTTCTTT.

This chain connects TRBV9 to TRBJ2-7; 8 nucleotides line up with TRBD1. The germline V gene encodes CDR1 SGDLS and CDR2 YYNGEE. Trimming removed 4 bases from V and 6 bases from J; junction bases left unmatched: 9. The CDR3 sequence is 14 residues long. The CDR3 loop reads CASSPQGAHPEQYF. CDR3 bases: TGTGCCAGCAGCCCCCAGGGGGCTCATCCCGAGCAGTACTTC.

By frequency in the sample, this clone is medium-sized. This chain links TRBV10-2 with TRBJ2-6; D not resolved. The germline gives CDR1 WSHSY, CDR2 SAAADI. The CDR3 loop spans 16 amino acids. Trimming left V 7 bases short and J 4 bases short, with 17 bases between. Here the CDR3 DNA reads TGCGCCAGCACTGAATCGGCCGGGTCCGGGGCCAACGTCCTGACTTTC. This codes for CASTESAGSGANVLTF.

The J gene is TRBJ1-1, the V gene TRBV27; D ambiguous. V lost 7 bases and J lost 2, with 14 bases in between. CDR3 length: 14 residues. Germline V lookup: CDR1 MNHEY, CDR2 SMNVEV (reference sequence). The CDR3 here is CASKAQAPNTEAFF. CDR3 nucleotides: TGTGCCAGCAAGGCGCAGGCCCCCAACACTGAAGCTTTCTTT.